These T cell receptor beta chains were read from a single sample in a study of response to subunit inactivated influenza vaccine. TCRdb analysed the RT-PCR reads with MiXCR anew, one entry per CDR3 protein. The sample shows over 800,000 distinct CDR3 sequences, 21% of them seen only once. Sequencing used PBMCs from blood, obtained roughly 5 days after vaccination. The receptors were gathered from a man aged 50 or older who received an inactivated influenza vaccine. The CDR3 runs from the conserved cysteine through the conserved F or W. A D gene is named only where the DNA matches it firmly. Clone sizes are given selectively: once, few, many, or a class where the clone is expanded.

abundance,v_gene,j_gene,len,d_gene,CDR3nt,CDR3aa
NA,TRBV6-5,TRBJ2-1,16,NA,TGTGCCAGCAGTTACTCTATATCAGTATCCTACAATGAGCAGTTCTTC,CASSYSISVSYNEQFF
few,TRBV7-2,TRBJ2-7,14,TRBD2,TGTGCCAGCAGAAGCGGGAGGGCCTCGGGAGAGCAGTACTTC,CASRSGRASGEQYF
few,TRBV29-1,TRBJ2-3,14,NA,TGCAGCGTTGAAGAGGCGCAGGGCACAGATACGCAGTATTTT,CSVEEAQGTDTQYF
few,TRBV20-1,TRBJ2-7,12,NA,TGCAGTGCTGACCAACGTACTGGCGAGCAGTACTTC,CSADQRTGEQYF
many,TRBV6-5,TRBJ1-1,11,NA,TGTGCCAGCAGCTCGAACACTGAAGCTTTCTTT,CASSSNTEAFF
few,TRBV10-2,TRBJ2-3,16,TRBD1,TGCGCCAGCTATCCGAGAGTGACAGGGGCCACAGATACGCAGTATTTT,CASYPRVTGATDTQYF
few,TRBV20-1,TRBJ1-2,13,NA,TGCAGTGCTAGAGACAGGACATCCTATGGCTACACCTTC,CSARDRTSYGYTF
NA,TRBV29-1,TRBJ2-1,14,NA,TGCAGCGTTGCCGACAGTCGATCCTACAATGAGCAGTTCTTC,CSVADSRSYNEQFF
few,TRBV12-3/TRBV12-4,TRBJ2-7,11,NA,TGTGCCAGCAGTTTAGTGGACACCTTGTACTTC,CASSLVDTLYF
few,TRBV24-1,TRBJ2-3,13,NA,TGTGCCACCAGTGATTTTCAGGGTGATACGCAGTATTTT,CATSDFQGDTQYF
once,TRBV6-5,TRBJ2-5,15,NA,TGTGCCAGCAGTTACTCAAGGGTCTTGTCCGAGACCCAGTACTTC,CASSYSRVLSETQYF
few,TRBV7-2,TRBJ1-4,14,TRBD1,TGTGCCAGCAGCTCCATCCGGGCAGGGGGCAAACTGTTTTTT,CASSSIRAGGKLFF
many,TRBV7-2,TRBJ2-3,13,NA,TGTGCCAGCAGGCAGACAGCGCGAGATACGCAGTATTTT,CASRQTARDTQYF
few,TRBV9,TRBJ2-7,15,NA,TGTGCCAGCAGCGTAGCCGAGGGGCCCTTCTACGAGCAGTACTTC,CASSVAEGPFYEQYF
few,TRBV29-1,TRBJ2-5,17,TRBD2,TGCAGCGTTGAAGGGTGGGCTAGCGGGGGGAAAGAAGAGACCCAGTACTTC,CSVEGWASGGKEETQYF
few,TRBV7-8,TRBJ1-5,13,NA,TGTGCCAGCAGCTTAGCGCCGGGACAGCCCCAGCATTTT,CASSLAPGQPQHF
few,TRBV20-1,TRBJ2-3,15,TRBD2,TGCAGTGCTAGCTCCGGGACTAGCTCCCCAGATACGCAGTATTTT,CSASSGTSSPDTQYF
NA,TRBV29-1,TRBJ2-5,13,TRBD2,TGCAGCTTATCGCGGGGGGGCGGGGAGACCCAGTACTTC,CSLSRGGGETQYF
NA,TRBV5-6,TRBJ1-5,14,NA,TGTGCCAGCAGCTTGACAGGGATCAAACAGCCCCAGCATTTT,CASSLTGIKQPQHF
many,TRBV5-1,TRBJ1-1,14,NA,TGCGCCAGCAGCTTGGAGGCGGCGAACACTGAAGCTTTCTTT,CASSLEAANTEAFF
many,TRBV5-1,TRBJ2-1,15,NA,TGCGCCAGCAGCCCGACGGTGCGCTCCTACAATGAGCAGTTCTTC,CASSPTVRSYNEQFF
few,TRBV5-1,TRBJ1-6,15,NA,TGCGCCAGCAGCTTGGTAGGCCGTAGGGATTCACCCCTCCACTTT,CASSLVGRRDSPLHF
NA,TRBV4-3,TRBJ2-3,18,NA,TGCGCCAGCAGCCAAGATTATAGTAGGGGACGTAGCACAGATACGCAGTATTTT,CASSQDYSRGRSTDTQYF
NA,TRBV20-1,TRBJ2-2,15,NA,TGCAGCGCGGGCCGAAAGGGGCGCGTCACCGGGGAGCTGTTTTTT,CSAGRKGRVTGELFF
few,TRBV7-9,TRBJ2-7,13,NA,TGTGCCAGCAGCACGGGAAATCCGCGGGAGCAGTACTTC,CASSTGNPREQYF
few,TRBV28,TRBJ2-3,15,TRBD2,TGTGCCAGCAGTCCACTAGCGGGGGGGCCGGATACGCAGTATTTT,CASSPLAGGPDTQYF
NA,TRBV6-6,TRBJ2-1,13,NA,TGTGCCAGCCACCCGACAGAAAACAATGAGCAGTTCTTC,CASHPTENNEQFF
NA,TRBV2,TRBJ1-5,12,NA,TGTGCCAGCAGTGATAACGATCAGCCCCAGCATTTT,CASSDNDQPQHF
NA,TRBV20-1,TRBJ2-6,18,TRBD1,TGCAGTGCTAGAGGCAGGGGGACAAACCCTTCTGGGGCCAACGTCCTGACTTTC,CSARGRGTNPSGANVLTF
NA,TRBV11-1,TRBJ2-6,19,NA,TGTGCCAGCAGCGATACCGGGACCCCGATTCCCGCCGGGGCCAACGTCCTGACTTTC,CASSDTGTPIPAGANVLTF
NA,TRBV6-2/TRBV6-3,TRBJ2-1,15,TRBD1,TGTGCCAGCAGTCCTCGGACAGGGCTGGGAAATGAGCAGTTCTTC,CASSPRTGLGNEQFF
few,TRBV12-3/TRBV12-4,TRBJ2-5,15,NA,TGTGCCAGCACCGACGGACAGGGAGGGCAAGAGACCCAGTACTTC,CASTDGQGGQETQYF
few,TRBV24-1,TRBJ2-3,16,TRBD2,TGTGCCACCAGTGGCAACCTAGCGGGAGTATCAGATACGCAGTATTTT,CATSGNLAGVSDTQYF
few,TRBV28,TRBJ2-1,17,TRBD2,TGTGCCAGCAGTTTACCCGCGGATATCAGGGAGGGCAATGAGCAGTTCTTC,CASSLPADIREGNEQFF
NA,TRBV5-1,TRBJ2-5,14,NA,TGCGCCAGCAGGGGGACAATGGGCGCAAAGACCCAGTACTTC,CASRGTMGAKTQYF
NA,TRBV18,TRBJ2-1,15,NA,TGTGCCAGCTCGACCGGGACAGAGAGGACTAGTGAGCAGTTCTTC,CASSTGTERTSEQFF
few,TRBV7-9,TRBJ2-5,14,NA,TGTGCCAGCAGAGAGATAGACACCCAAGAGACCCAGTACTTC,CASREIDTQETQYF
many,TRBV7-2,TRBJ2-1,16,TRBD2,TGTGCGAACAGACTAGCGGGAGCCGGGGGGTCTCATGAGCAGTTCTTC,CANRLAGAGGSHEQFF
NA,TRBV20-1,TRBJ2-7,12,NA,TGCAGTGCTAGTACCCAAACCTACGAGCAGTACTTC,CSASTQTYEQYF
few,TRBV27,TRBJ2-7,16,TRBD2,TGTGCCAGCAGTGAACTAGCGGGAGGGGTCTCCTACGAGCAGTACTTC,CASSELAGGVSYEQYF
few,TRBV4-2,TRBJ2-1,17,TRBD2,TGTGCCAGCAGCCTTGGGGCTAGCGGGAGGGCGGGTAATGAGCAGTTCTTC,CASSLGASGRAGNEQFF
NA,TRBV10-3,TRBJ2-5,13,NA,TGTGCCATCAGCCTTAATAAGGGGGAGACCCAGTACTTC,CAISLNKGETQYF